The entry below gives a single T cell receptor beta chain sequence along with its context. This clone's antigen is unknown. No qualities accompany the bases; no much larger clone lies one base away. Library preparation employed the immunoSEQ multiplex PCR assay. To provide template for TCR sequencing, every sample had RNA extracted and reverse transcribed into cDNA. First-strand cDNA was synthesized with SuperScript III using a 2:1 mix of oligo-dT and random hexamers. A synthetic immune receptor repertoire was used to assess amplification bias, and residual bias was removed computationally. The paper's data handling went like this. Raw reads were preprocessed to remove errors, and CDR3 was defined by IMGT conventions from the conserved cysteine to phenylalanine. Clonality was computed as 1 minus the Shannon entropy, with the entropy normalized by log2 of the number of productive unique TCRs. Scalp TCRbeta sequences were cross-referenced with sorted blood CD4 and CD8 repertoires so that the CD4 or CD8 identity of scalp clones could be inferred. The source is immuneACCESS, and TCRdb retained only in-frame sequences with V and J called. Part of the clones is not carried over; for the studies checked, unresolved V genes explain less than half of this, and the remainder is unexplained. V, J and clone size derive from that table, while D and trimming were established from the DNA sequence. For this sample the table gives 45,000 to 60,000 clones, of which around 97% were detected only once. Jointly, the top ten make up about a quarter of the sample.

Sample time point, as interpreted from the label and publication: baseline before oral tofacitinib. Peripheral blood and lesional scalp punch biopsies were obtained from patients with alopecia areata. PBMCs were isolated by density centrifugation and stained for CD3, CD4 and CD8, after which CD4+ and CD8+ T cells were sorted on a FACSAria. The data derive from a study of CD8+ T cells in alopecia areata (dated by TCRdb to the late 2010s). About the study as a whole: Treated patients were enrolled in an open-label pilot trial of oral tofacitinib, 5 to 10 mg twice daily, for moderate-to-severe alopecia areata. Patients received tofacitinib for 6 to 18 months and were then followed off drug for 6 months to check for delayed response and recurrence. To study T cell clonal expansion in alopecia areata, the researchers applied high-throughput TCRbeta sequencing to both the C3H/HeJ mouse model and human patients. In humans, TCRbeta sequencing was performed on scalp tissue and on sorted CD4+ and CD8+ peripheral blood T cells from healthy controls and from patients with patchy or totalis/universalis alopecia areata. Biopsies were taken from tofacitinib-treated patients at baseline and again at 4 and 24 weeks into treatment, and several of those patients also had a later scalp biopsy. Clonality in the scalp was compared among normal scalp (n=4), patchy alopecia areata scalp (n=8), and alopecia totalis/universalis scalp (n=8). RNA came from the PAXgene miRNA kit for fixed scalp, the miRNeasy kit for PBMCs, and the RNeasy kit for mouse skin. immunoSEQ multiplex PCR using 35 Vbeta forward primers and 13 Jbeta reverse primers was used to amplify TCRbeta CDR3 regions.

The paper as a whole reports these results and caveats: Compared with normal scalp, lesional scalp, particularly in alopecia totalis/universalis, had higher clonality and more expanded CD8+ clones, which suggests antigenic drive. TCR sequences shared between patients were less clear than in mice, possibly partly because of HLA diversity in the patient population. Unlike mouse skin, where gammadelta T cells dominate, normal human skin contains resident alphabeta T cells that get sequenced too, which complicates analysis of the scalp TCR repertoire.

CDR1 and CDR2 were assigned from the germline V gene (reference sequence) as MNHNY and SVGAGI. There are 14 amino acids in the CDR3, from cysteine to phenylalanine inclusive. Left in the record is the CDR3 DNA by itself, 42 bases read in frame from the first base. Trimming at the junction amounts to 7 bases on V and 6 bases on J, and the germline ends lie 18 bases apart. This TCR came from a human donor with alopecia areata. The chain is made from TRBV6-6 and TRBJ1-1; no confident D gene assignment can be made. The sequencing here drew on CD8+ T cells sorted from blood, taken at week 0. CDR3 protein: CASTYPLEVAEAFF. The nucleotide sequence reads as follows: TGTGCCAGCACCTACCCCCTTGAGGTGGCTGAAGCTTTCTTT.